Each of the 20 T cell receptor beta chains below was sequenced from the same sample in a study of T cell clonotyping in hematopoietic cell transplantation. Generated by immunoSEQ multiplex PCR, the TCRdb table keeps only in-frame clones and is missing some. The sample lists some 3,100 clones, approximately 90% occurring once. Specimen: PBMCs, collected at the time of graft-versus-host disease after allogeneic stem cell transplant. Every receptor here comes from a male patient in his sixties or seventies who had an allogeneic stem cell transplant from a related donor, so the T cells may come from the graft donor. Some clones in this sample may be carry-over from other donors' samples.

This chain uses TRBV10-2 with TRBJ2-7, with D perhaps TRBD1 or TRBD2 (5 bases each). The V end was cut by 2 bases, the J end by 3 bases, with 5 bases between. The CDR3 is made up of 12 amino acids. Germline assignment: CDR1 WSHSY and CDR2 SAAADI. DNA for the CDR3: TGCGCCAGCAGTGAGGGGGGCTACGAGCAGTACTTC. This encodes CASSEGGYEQYF.

The rearrangement uses TRBV11-2 and TRBJ2-7; D perhaps matches TRBD1 (6 bases). The germline V gene has CDR1 SGHAT and CDR2 FQNNGV. The CDR3 runs 13 residues. V lost 1 base, J lost 3 bases, and 7 bases lay in between. CDR3 sequence (DNA): TGTGCCAGCAGCTTAGGGACAGTCTACGAGCAGTACTTC. This encodes CASSLGTVYEQYF.

The V gene is TRBV11-3, the J gene TRBJ2-5; TRBD2 matches at 12 bases. Unmatched junction bases numbered 8, after V lost 5 bases and J lost 4 bases. The CDR3 sequence is 16 residues long. Germline CDR1 and CDR2: SGHNT and YENEEA. The CDR3 DNA is TGTGCCAGCAGCCACTCGACTAGCGGGGGTGCAGAGACCCAGTACTTC. It encodes CASSHSTSGGAETQYF. Full variable domain (outside the CDR3, taken from reference TRBV11-3 and TRBJ2-5): EAGVVQSPRYKIIEKKQPVAFWCNPISGHNTLYWYLQNLGQGPELLIRYENEEAVDDSQLPKDRFSAERLKGVDSTLKIQPAELGDSAVYLCASSHSTSGGAETQYFGPGTRLLVL.

The chain is built from TRBV28 and TRBJ1-6, with 8 nucleotides matching TRBD1. Trimming at V came to 5 bases and at J to 9 bases, leaving 9 bases not matched to a gene. The V gene's germline CDR1 is MDHEN and CDR2 SYDVKM. The CDR3 runs to 15 residues. The CDR3 sequence: CASSPRTGNLSPLHF. The CDR3 region has the DNA TGTGCCAGCAGTCCCCGGACAGGGAATCTTTCACCCCTCCACTTT.

The chain carries TRBV5-4 and TRBJ1-1, with 8 bases fitting TRBD1. The trim removed 5 bases at V and 5 bases at J, leaving 8 bases unmatched. The V gene's germline CDR1 is SGHNT and CDR2 YYREEE (reference sequence). This CDR3 has 14 residues. The CDR3 here is CASRKPGQETEAFF. CDR3 DNA sequence: TGTGCCAGCAGAAAGCCGGGACAGGAAACTGAAGCTTTCTTT.

This chain connects TRBV27 to TRBJ1-5, with D possibly being TRBD1 (6 bases). The CDR3 length is 13 residues. Germline CDR1 is MNHEY and CDR2 is SMNVEV (reference sequence). Trimming pared 2 bases from V and 11 bases from J, leaving 13 bases between. Here the CDR3 DNA reads TGTGCCAGCAGTTTAGATTCGGCAGGGGCCCAGCATTTT. As protein: CASSLDSAGAQHF.

This chain uses TRBV7-9 with TRBJ2-1; 7 bases fit TRBD2. CDR1 SEHNR and CDR2 FQNEAQ come from the germline V gene (reference sequence). The V gene end was trimmed by 2 bases and the J gene end by 6 bases; junction bases not matched to a gene: 4. The length of the CDR3 is 14 residues. Written as DNA, the CDR3 is TGTGCCAGCAGCTTAAGACTAGCCGGCAATGAGCAGTTCTTC. Amino acids: CASSLRLAGNEQFF.

This chain joins TRBV5-8 and TRBJ2-4; D is possibly TRBD1 (5 bases). The CDR3 loop spans 16 amino acids. The V gene's germline CDR1 is SGHTS and CDR2 YDEGEE. Trimming left V 4 bases short and J 1 base short, with 15 bases between. CDR3: CASSRTSWTAKNIQYF. CDR3 coding DNA: TGTGCCAGCAGCCGGACATCCTGGACGGCCAAAAACATTCAGTACTTC.

This rearrangement joins TRBV5-8 to TRBJ1-2; D is unclear. The ends were cut back, 2 bases at V and 8 bases at J, with 10 bases in the middle. The germline CDR1 and CDR2 sequences are SGHTS and YDEGEE. The CDR3 has 12 residues. The CDR3 DNA follows: TGTGCCAGCAGCTTTGGTCAGCTCGGCTACACCTTC. Translating it yields CASSFGQLGYTF.

The rearrangement joins TRBV7-3 to TRBJ2-2; D is possibly TRBD2 (6 bases). V lost 1 base to trimming and J lost 0 bases, with 12 bases between them. The CDR3 is 17 amino acids. Germline values: CDR1 SGHTA, CDR2 FQGTGA. This CDR3 is CASSLSWASANTGELFF. CDR3 sequence (DNA): TGTGCCAGCAGCTTAAGTTGGGCTAGCGCGAACACCGGGGAGCTGTTTTTT.

The rearrangement joins TRBV9 to TRBJ2-1, with 9 bases lining up with TRBD1. Germline CDR1 reads SGDLS; CDR2 reads YYNGEE. CDR3 size: 14 residues. V lost 3 bases, J lost 9 bases, and 7 bases stayed unmatched. The CDR3, as DNA: TGTGCCAGCAGCGGCAACAGGGGGCGGAGTGAGCAGTTCTTC. Translated: CASSGNRGRSEQFF.

This chain connects TRBV4-3 to TRBJ2-5, with TRBD2 identical over 7 bases. Germline CDR1 is LGHNA and CDR2 is YSLEER. The V gene end was trimmed by 4 bases and the J gene end by 5 bases; junction bases not matched to a gene: 10. There are 15 residues in the CDR3. Written as DNA, the CDR3 is TGCGCCAGCAGCCCCTCAACTAGCGTTGGTGAGACCCAGTACTTC. Translation: CASSPSTSVGETQYF.

The chain joins TRBV7-8 to TRBJ1-5; a possible D gene is TRBD1 (5 bases). Trimming removed 5 bases at V and 0 bases at J, with 20 bases between. CDR1 SGHVS and CDR2 FQNEAQ come from the germline V gene. This CDR3 contains 18 residues. The CDR3 sequence is CASSLLTVGDYSNQPQHF. DNA for the CDR3: TGTGCCAGCAGCCTTCTGACAGTGGGGGACTATAGCAATCAGCCCCAGCATTTT.

The V call is TRBV9, the J call TRBJ2-3; 8 nucleotides line up with TRBD2. After removal of 3 bases from V and 4 bases from J, the junction contained 10 bases not matched to a gene. CDR3 length: 16 amino acids. Germline CDR1 SGDLS, CDR2 YYNGEE. CDR3 loop: CASSARGGPSADTQYF. Here the CDR3 DNA reads TGTGCCAGCAGCGCCCGGGGGGGCCCTAGTGCAGATACGCAGTATTTT.

The gene calls are TRBV27 and TRBJ1-5; a possible D gene is TRBD1 (5 bases). The germline V gene encodes CDR1 MNHEY and CDR2 SMNVEV (reference sequence). This CDR3 comprises 15 residues. Deletions cut 5 bases from V and 0 bases from J, with 11 bases between. CDR3 nucleotide sequence: TGTGCCAGCAGTCCGGGGGACGGTAGCAATCAGCCCCAGCATTTT. Translating gives CASSPGDGSNQPQHF.

The V and J genes are TRBV7-7 and TRBJ2-5, with a tentative D call TRBD2 (6 bases). Between the trimmed V and J ends, which lost 4 bases and 4 bases, there was a span of 16 bases. The CDR3 runs to 15 residues. Germline V gene lookup returns CDR1 SSHAT and CDR2 FNYEAQ (reference sequence). CDR3 nucleotide sequence: TGTGCCAGCAGCTCAGGAGGGACCTCAGGAGAGACCCAGTACTTC. Its translation is CASSSGGTSGETQYF.

The CDR3 DNA is TGTGCCAGTAGCCGGGACACTACGGGCTACACCTTC. Translating gives CASSRDTTGYTF. The chain joins TRBV19 to TRBJ1-2; weak D call: TRBD1 (6 bases). Germline lookup yields CDR1 LNHDA and CDR2 SQIVND (reference sequence). Trimming shortened V by 6 bases and J by 8 bases, and 13 bases separated the two germline ends. The CDR3 spans 12 residues.

The chain has TRBV7-8 and TRBJ2-1; D possibly corresponds to TRBD2 (5 bases). The CDR3 loop spans 14 amino acids. Trimming pared 4 bases from V and 6 bases from J, leaving 13 bases between. Germline CDR1 and CDR2: SGHVS and FQNEAQ. In DNA, the CDR3 is TGTGCCAGCAGCTGGGCCGGGATGAGCAATGAGCAGTTCTTC. Its protein is CASSWAGMSNEQFF.

The gene calls are TRBV7-2 and TRBJ1-6; 10 bases fit TRBD1. Germline V gene lookup returns CDR1 SGHTA and CDR2 FQGNSA. The V segment lost 5 bases and the J segment 9 bases; nucleotides outside the gene matches: 4. This CDR3 contains 14 residues. CDR3 region: CASSPTGGSSPLHF. DNA of the CDR3: TGTGCCAGCAGCCCGACAGGGGGCTCTTCACCCCTCCACTTT.

The chain employs TRBV30 and TRBJ2-7; 13 bases fit TRBD2. The CDR3 totals 13 residues. The V gene's germline CDR1 is GTSNPN and CDR2 SVGIG (reference sequence). V shed 8 bases and J 5 bases; nucleotides not matched to a gene: 6. The CDR3 spells CAQGLAGVDEQYF. CDR3 bases: TGTGCCCAAGGACTAGCGGGGGTCGACGAGCAGTACTTC. The entire variable domain, with the rest obtained from reference TRBV30 and TRBJ2-7, is as follows: SQTIHQWPATLVQPVGSPLSLECTVEGTSNPNLYWYRQAAGRGLQLLFYSVGIGQISSEVPQNLSASRPQDRQFILSSKKLLLSDSGFYLCAQGLAGVDEQYFGPGTRLTVT.